This T cell receptor beta chain emerged from a study of shared clonotypes between healthy human individuals. Regarding the study as a whole: Among donors, clonotype sharing was expected to be affected by sequencing depth.

The unsorted PBMC sample used ten immunoSEQ deep assay plates. Only in-frame clones appear in the TCRdb table, and some are missing; sequencing was by immunoSEQ multiplex PCR. The sample has roughly 490,000 clones; approximately 80% are singletons. CDR1 and CDR2 (germline): MDHEN, SYDVKM. The ends were cut back, 5 bases at V and 4 bases at J, with 17 bases in the middle. This CDR3 has 15 residues. Remarks on this clone: The antigen is unknown.

Source material: PBMCs. The receptor was isolated from a woman in her thirties or forties in good health. Some clones in this sample may be carry-over from other donors' samples. The chain joins TRBV28 to TRBJ1-2, with TRBD1 as a possible D gene (5 bases). The CDR3 DNA follows: TGTGCCAGCAGTCCATTTTTGGGGGAACTCTATGGCTACACCTTC. Its translation is CASSPFLGELYGYTF.